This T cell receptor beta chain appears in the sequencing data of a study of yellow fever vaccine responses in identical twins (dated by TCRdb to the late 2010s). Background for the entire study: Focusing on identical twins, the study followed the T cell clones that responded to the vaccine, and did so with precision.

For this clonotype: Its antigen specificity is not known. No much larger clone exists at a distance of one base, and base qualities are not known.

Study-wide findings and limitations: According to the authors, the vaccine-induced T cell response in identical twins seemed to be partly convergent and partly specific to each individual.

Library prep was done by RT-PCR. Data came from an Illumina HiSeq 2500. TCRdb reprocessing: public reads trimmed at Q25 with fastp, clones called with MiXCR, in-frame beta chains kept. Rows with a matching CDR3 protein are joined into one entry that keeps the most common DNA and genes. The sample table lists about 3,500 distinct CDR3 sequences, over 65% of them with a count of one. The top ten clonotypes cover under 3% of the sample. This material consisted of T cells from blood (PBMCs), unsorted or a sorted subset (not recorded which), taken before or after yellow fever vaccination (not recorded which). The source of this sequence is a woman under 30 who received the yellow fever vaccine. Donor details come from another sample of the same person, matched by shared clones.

The nucleotide sequence is TGCGCCAGCAGCTCGACCGGGCCTTACAATGAGCAGTTCTTC. Its coded protein is CASSSTGPYNEQFF. Recombination connected TRBV5-1 to TRBJ2-1; there is no confident call for the D gene. Reading the germline V gene gives CDR1 SGHRS and CDR2 YFSETQ. V is shortened by 3 bases, J by 4 bases, and the region joining them spans 11 bases. The CDR3 covers 14 residues, taking in both the cysteine and the phenylalanine. Left in the record is the CDR3 DNA by itself, 42 bases read in frame from the first base.